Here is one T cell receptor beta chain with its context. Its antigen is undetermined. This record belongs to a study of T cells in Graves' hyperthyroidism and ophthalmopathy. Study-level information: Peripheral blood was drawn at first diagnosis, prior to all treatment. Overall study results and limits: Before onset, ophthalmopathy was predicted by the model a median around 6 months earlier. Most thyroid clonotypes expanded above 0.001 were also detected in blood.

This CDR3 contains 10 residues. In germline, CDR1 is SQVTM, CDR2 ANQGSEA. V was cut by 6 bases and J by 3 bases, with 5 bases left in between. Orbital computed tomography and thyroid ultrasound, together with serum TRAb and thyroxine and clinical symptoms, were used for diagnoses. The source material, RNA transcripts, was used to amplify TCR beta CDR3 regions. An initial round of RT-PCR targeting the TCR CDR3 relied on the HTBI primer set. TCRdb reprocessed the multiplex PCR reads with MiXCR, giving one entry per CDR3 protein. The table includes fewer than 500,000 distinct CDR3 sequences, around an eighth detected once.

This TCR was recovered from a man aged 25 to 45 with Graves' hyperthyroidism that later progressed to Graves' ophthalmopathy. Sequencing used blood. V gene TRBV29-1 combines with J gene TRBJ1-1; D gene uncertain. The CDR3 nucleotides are TGCAGCGTACATTACACTGAAGCTTTCTTT. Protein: CSVHYTEAFF.